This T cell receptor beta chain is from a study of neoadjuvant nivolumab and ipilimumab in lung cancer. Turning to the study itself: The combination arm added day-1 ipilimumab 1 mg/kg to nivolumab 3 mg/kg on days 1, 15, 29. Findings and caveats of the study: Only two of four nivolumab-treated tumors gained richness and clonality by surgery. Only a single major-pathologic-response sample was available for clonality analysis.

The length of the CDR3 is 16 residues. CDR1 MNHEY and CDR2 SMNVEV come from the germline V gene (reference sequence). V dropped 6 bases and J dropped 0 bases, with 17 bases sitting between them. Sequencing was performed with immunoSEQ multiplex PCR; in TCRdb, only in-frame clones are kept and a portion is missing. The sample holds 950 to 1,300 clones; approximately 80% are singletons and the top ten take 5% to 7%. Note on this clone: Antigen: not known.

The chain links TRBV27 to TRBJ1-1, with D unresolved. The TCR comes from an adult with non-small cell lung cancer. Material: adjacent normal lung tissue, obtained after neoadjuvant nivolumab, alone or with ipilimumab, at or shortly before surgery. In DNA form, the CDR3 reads TGTGCCAGCAGGACGCGAAGCACTGCACTGAACACTGAAGCTTTCTTT. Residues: CASRTRSTALNTEAFF.